Shown below are 17 T cell receptor beta chains from a single sample sequenced in a study of read filtering for tumor transcriptome and immune sequencing. This library used about 360 ng RNA and molecular barcoded adaptors spanning alpha/delta and beta/gamma chains. One entry per CDR3 protein, called by TCRdb with MiXCR from the reads. Among around 130,000 distinct CDR3 sequences, 10% to 15% were seen once, and the ten largest hold approximately 9.9%. Material: a population of CD138-negative cells sorted from bone marrow. These receptors all come from a donor at least 40 years old with multiple myeloma.

Concerning this clonotype itself: This could be a read error, since a much larger clone is one nucleotide away. The CDR3 sequence: CASSPRLDTDTRYF. The CDR3 nucleotides read TGTGCCAGCAGCCCTCGACTTGACACAGATACGCGGTATTTT. V and J are TRBV3-1 and TRBJ2-3; D is uncertain. The CDR3 is 14 residues long. In germline, CDR1 is LGHDT, CDR2 YNNKEL (reference sequence).

A remark on this clonotype: This may arise from a read error, as a much more abundant clone is one base away. The J gene is TRBJ2-2, the V gene TRBV7-9; D is ambiguous. The CDR3 has 10 residues. The germline V gene encodes CDR1 SEHNR and CDR2 FQNEAQ (reference sequence). V lost 11 bases and J 6 bases, leaving 7 bases between the germline ends. The CDR3 nucleotides read TGTGCCGTGTTATCCGGGGAGCTGTTTTTT. This codes for CAVLSGELFF.

The genes are TRBV6-5 and TRBJ2-3; D is ambiguous. CDR3 length equals 16 residues. The germline V gene has CDR1 MNHEY and CDR2 SVGAGI. V shed 0 bases and J shed 4 bases, with 14 bases lying between them. CDR3 coding DNA: TGTGCCAGCAGTTACTCAGGTGGAGATGCGGCAGATACGCAGTATTTT. The encoded protein is CASSYSGGDAADTQYF.

This clonotype was recorded at least ten times. The J gene is TRBJ2-1, the V gene TRBV19, with D perhaps matching TRBD1 (6 bases). CDR1 is LNHDA, CDR2 SQIVND, per germline (reference sequence). Trimming shortened V by 7 bases and J by 6 bases, and 13 bases separated the two germline ends. The CDR3 consists of 13 residues. CDR3 protein: CASKGEQANEQFF. CDR3 nucleotide sequence: TGTGCCAGTAAGGGGGAACAGGCCAATGAGCAGTTCTTC.

This clonotype came up many times. The chain is built from TRBV5-6 and TRBJ2-7; D might be TRBD1 (6 bases). The germline gives CDR1 SGHDT, CDR2 YYEEEE. With 4 bases removed from V and 3 bases from J, the gap between germline ends came to 17 bases. The CDR3 sequence is 15 residues long. CDR3 in amino acids: CASSNPRGTDYEQYF. DNA of the CDR3: TGTGCCAGCAGCAATCCGAGGGGGACGGACTACGAGCAGTACTTC.

This rearrangement joins TRBV19 to TRBJ1-5; D remains unclear. Per the germline V gene, CDR1 is LNHDA and CDR2 is SQIVND (reference sequence). This CDR3 is 16 amino acids long. Trimming pared 3 bases from V and 0 bases from J, leaving 12 bases between. This CDR3 reads CASSIPTQNSNQPQHF. The CDR3 nucleotides are TGTGCCAGTAGTATCCCGACACAGAATAGCAATCAGCCCCAGCATTTT.

This clonotype has at least ten counts. The chain combines TRBV28 with TRBJ1-4; weak D call: TRBD1 (6 bases). Germline CDR1 reads MDHEN; CDR2 reads SYDVKM. This CDR3 contains 14 residues. Trimming removed 2 bases at V and 7 bases at J, with 11 bases between. The CDR3 region has the DNA TGTGCCAGCAGTTTAGGGGGCCAAGGTGAAAAACTGTTTTTT. It encodes CASSLGGQGEKLFF.

This clonotype showed up just a few times. The rearrangement uses TRBV30 and TRBJ2-1; D is perhaps TRBD1 (6 bases). The V end lost 3 bases, the J end lost 6 bases, and 21 bases lay between the germline ends. CDR1 and CDR2 (germline): GTSNPN, SVGIG (reference sequence). The length of the CDR3 is 16 residues. The CDR3 coding sequence is TGTGCCTGGAGCAAGGGGGACCGGCAACCTGTCAATGAGCAGTTCTTC. Amino acids: CAWSKGDRQPVNEQFF. Using reference TRBV30 and TRBJ2-1 for the parts outside the CDR3, the full variable domain is SQTIHQWPATLVQPVGSPLSLECTVEGTSNPNLYWYRQAAGRGLQLLFYSVGIGQISSEVPQNLSASRPQDRQFILSSKKLLLSDSGFYLCAWSKGDRQPVNEQFFGPGTRLTVL.

This clonotype was recorded many times. The rearrangement uses TRBV20-1 and TRBJ2-2; D call uncertain. Trimming pared 0 bases from V and 8 bases from J, leaving 4 bases between. The germline V gene encodes CDR1 DFQATT and CDR2 SNEGSKA (reference sequence). CDR3 length: 11 residues. This CDR3 reads CSAREGGELFF. The CDR3, as DNA: TGCAGTGCTAGAGAGGGGGGGGAGCTGTTTTTT.

This clonotype has at least ten counts. This chain links TRBV11-2 with TRBJ2-1; the match to TRBD1 covers 7 bases. Germline CDR1 and CDR2: SGHAT and FQNNGV. CDR3 length equals 16 residues. V was pared by 3 bases and J by 2 bases, with 7 bases of the junction left unmatched. CDR3 in DNA: TGTGCCAGCAGCTTGCAGACAGGGTCCACCTACAATGAGCAGTTCTTC. It specifies CASSLQTGSTYNEQFF.

This clonotype was seen many times. The rearrangement links TRBV7-9 to TRBJ2-1; D could derive from TRBD1 or TRBD2 (5 bases each). The CDR3 is 16 amino acids. Trimming shortened V by 5 bases and J by 0 bases, and 14 bases separated the two germline ends. Germline V gene sequence: CDR1 SEHNR, CDR2 FQNEAQ (reference sequence). CDR3 sequence (DNA): TGTGCCAGCAGCGTCCCCCGGGGCCACTCCTACAATGAGCAGTTCTTC. It translates to CASSVPRGHSYNEQFF.

This clonotype was recorded many times. The V gene is TRBV7-2, the J gene TRBJ2-3; D possibly corresponds to TRBD2 (6 bases). In germline, CDR1 is SGHTA, CDR2 FQGNSA. Trimming stripped 4 bases from V and 1 base from J, with 15 bases between. This CDR3 contains 16 residues. The CDR3 protein is CASSSRGGTGTDTQYF. The CDR3 DNA reads as TGTGCCAGCAGCTCCCGTGGGGGGACGGGCACAGATACGCAGTATTTT.

This clonotype has more than one count but fewer than ten. This rearrangement joins TRBV7-2 to TRBJ2-7, with 7 bases matching TRBD1. Germline CDR1 reads SGHTA; CDR2 reads FQGNSA. The ends lost 6 bases at V and 4 bases at J; junction bases unmatched: 9. There are 14 residues in the CDR3. The CDR3 protein is CASRPGTEKYEQYF. DNA of the CDR3: TGTGCCAGCAGGCCCGGGACAGAGAAATACGAGCAGTACTTC.

This chain connects TRBV6-5 to TRBJ2-1; 12 nucleotides match TRBD2. Germline V gene lookup returns CDR1 MNHEY and CDR2 SVGAGI. The CDR3 is 15 residues long. The V gene end was trimmed by 5 bases and the J gene end by 7 bases; junction bases not matched to a gene: 6. The CDR3 reads CASSRASGRVNEQFF. For the CDR3, the DNA is TGTGCCAGCAGTAGGGCTAGCGGGAGGGTTAATGAGCAGTTCTTC.

Ten or more counts support this clonotype. This chain links TRBV9 with TRBJ2-1, with D perhaps TRBD2 (6 bases). Germline loops: CDR1 SGDLS, CDR2 YYNGEE. The CDR3 has 16 residues. V was shortened by 0 bases and J by 6 bases, with 16 bases between the two germline ends. CDR3 region: CASSVAPGVIGNEQFF. The CDR3, as DNA: TGTGCCAGCAGCGTAGCTCCGGGAGTAATTGGCAATGAGCAGTTCTTC.

This clonotype was observed at least ten times. This rearrangement joins TRBV5-1 to TRBJ2-1; possible D gene TRBD2, 7 bases. V lost 4 bases and J lost 9, with 23 bases in between. Germline CDR1 is SGHRS and CDR2 is YFSETQ. This CDR3 contains 16 residues. The CDR3: CASSLLGRGPSSEQFF. CDR3 coding DNA: TGCGCCAGCAGCCTCCTTGGGCGGGGGCCGTCGAGTGAGCAGTTCTTC.

This rearrangement joins TRBV15 to TRBJ2-3; D could derive from TRBD1 or TRBD2 (5 bases each). Per the germline V gene, CDR1 is LNHNV and CDR2 is YYDKDF (reference sequence). V was shortened by 0 bases and J by 8 bases, with 15 bases between the two germline ends. This CDR3 is built from 15 residues. This chain's CDR3 is CATSRDRQGEGTQYF. The CDR3 DNA is TGTGCCACCAGCAGAGATAGGCAGGGAGAGGGTACGCAGTATTTT.